This is a list of T cell receptor beta chains from one sample in a study of Graves' ophthalmopathy and Graves' hyperthyroidism. TCRdb used MiXCR to reprocess the multiplex PCR reads, holding one entry per CDR3 protein. The table lists approximately 640,000 distinct CDR3 sequences, about 38% of them singletons. Sequencing input: peripheral blood. The origin of the receptors is an adult man with Graves' ophthalmopathy. Both conserved end residues are part of each CDR3. A D gene is named only where the DNA matches it firmly. A row's size may be missing; if present it is once, few, many or a size class.

cdr3_length	d_call	v_call	j_call	clone_size	cdr3_nt	cdr3_aa
13	TRBD1	TRBV15	TRBJ1-1	-	TGTGCCACCGGGACAGGGGGCGAGACTGAAGCTTTCTTT	CATGTGGETEAFF
15	-	TRBV4-1	TRBJ1-2	few	TGCGCCAGCAGCCAAGAGGTCACGGGGTACTATGGCTACACCTTC	CASSQEVTGYYGYTF
17	-	TRBV10-3	TRBJ2-6	many	TGTGCCATCAGTGAGTTGTCAGGATCTACTGGGGCCAACGTCCTGACTTTC	CAISELSGSTGANVLTF
15	TRBD1	TRBV2	TRBJ2-7	once	TGTGCCAGCAGCGTACGGGACAGGGCGACCGGGGAGCAGTACTTC	CASSVRDRATGEQYF
15	TRBD1	TRBV14	TRBJ2-7	-	TGTGCCAGCAGCCACAAAACGGACAGGCGCTACGAGCAGTACTTC	CASSHKTDRRYEQYF
12	-	TRBV10-3	TRBJ2-5	many	TGTGCCACCAGGACAGTCCAAGAGACCCAGTACTTC	CATRTVQETQYF
16	-	TRBV20-1	TRBJ1-3	few	TGCAGTGCTAGAGATGGGAGCAGGGGTATCGGAAACACCATATATTTT	CSARDGSRGIGNTIYF
15	TRBD2	TRBV6-1	TRBJ2-6	few	TGTGCCAGCAGTCTGACTAGCGCTGGGGCCAACGTCCTGACTTTC	CASSLTSAGANVLTF
17	-	TRBV10-3	TRBJ1-5	many	TGTGCCATCAGTGAGTTTGATGTAAGTCGGGTCCCAGGGCCCCAGCATTTT	CAISEFDVSRVPGPQHF
15	-	TRBV12-5	TRBJ2-2	-	TGTGCTAGTGGTCTCGGGACGGTACGCACCGGGGAGCTGTTTTTT	CASGLGTVRTGELFF
16	-	TRBV25-1	TRBJ2-1	-	TGTGCCAGCAAAGGGCAGCAGGGGAGCTCCTACAATGAGCAGTTCTTC	CASKGQQGSSYNEQFF
13	-	TRBV6-2/TRBV6-3	TRBJ2-7	many	TGTGCCAGCAGCCTTCAGGGTTCCCACGAGCAGTACTTC	CASSLQGSHEQYF
12	-	TRBV11-2	TRBJ1-4	-	TGTGCCAGCAGGACCAGGGGTGAAAAACTGTTTTTT	CASRTRGEKLFF
13	TRBD1	TRBV12-3/TRBV12-4	TRBJ1-1	many	TGTGCCAGCAGGAGACAGGGGCGGACTGAAGCTTTCTTT	CASRRQGRTEAFF
16	-	TRBV7-3	TRBJ2-3	-	TGTGCCGGCAGCCCCTATAGCGGACCAGGCACAGATACGCAGTATTTT	CAGSPYSGPGTDTQYF
14	TRBD1	TRBV2	TRBJ1-2	few	TGTGCCAGCAGGGGGACAGGGGGCGTCTCTGGCTACACCTTC	CASRGTGGVSGYTF
12	-	TRBV7-3	TRBJ2-2	-	TGTGTCAGCAGTTCCTACACCGGGGAGCTGTTTTTT	CVSSSYTGELFF
13	TRBD1	TRBV10-2	TRBJ1-1	-	TGCGCCAGCAGATTCGACAGGGGAACTGAAGCTTTCTTT	CASRFDRGTEAFF
18	-	TRBV14	TRBJ2-7	few	TGTGCCAGCAGCCAAGATCGAATAATCCCGACGGGCCCCGACGAGCAGTACTTC	CASSQDRIIPTGPDEQYF
15	-	TRBV4-2	TRBJ2-2	many	TGTGCCAGCAGCCAAGAGTGGGGCCCGGCCGGGGAGCTGTTTTTT	CASSQEWGPAGELFF
14	-	TRBV29-1	TRBJ2-3	-	TGCAGCTCCAGTGGGTGGGGGAACACAGATACGCAGTATTTT	CSSSGWGNTDTQYF
15	-	TRBV4-1	TRBJ1-5	few	TGCGCCAGCAGCTACCTATCGACTAGCAATCAGCCCCAGCATTTT	CASSYLSTSNQPQHF
13	-	TRBV4-1	TRBJ1-5	-	TGCGCCAGCAGCATCAGACAATATCAGCCCCAGCATTTT	CASSIRQYQPQHF